The T cell receptor beta chain under discussion was sequenced for a study of blood T cells in healthy people across ages. Study outcomes and limitations: It was not known whether donors were CMV positive (a possible confounder of expanded clonotype changes). Using unsorted PBMCs precluded a conclusive naive versus antigen-experienced comparison.

V was pared by 1 base and J by 2 bases, with 3 bases between. The CDR3 extends over 13 amino acids. The germline V gene encodes CDR1 LNHDA and CDR2 SQIVND (reference sequence). Combining a sample-barcoded 5' primer with a J-beta primer mix, a second PCR ran for roughly 7 to 11 cycles. All cDNA molecules were each tagged by a template-switch adaptor with 12 random nucleotides. TCRdb used MiXCR to reprocess the 5' RACE reads, holding one entry per CDR3 protein. This table has roughly 800,000 distinct CDR3 sequences, over 45% appearing once. To note about this clonotype: Its antigen remains unknown.

The sequence came from a young man in good health. The chain employs TRBV19 and TRBJ2-1; D remains ambiguous. The specimen sequenced was blood. CDR3: CASSIVPYNEQFF. DNA for the CDR3: TGTGCCAGTAGTATAGTCCCCTACAATGAGCAGTTCTTC.